One TCR beta chain is described in this entry. This specimen belongs to a study of T cells in Graves' hyperthyroidism and ophthalmopathy. Looked up from germline, CDR1 is MNHEY and CDR2 is SVGAGI. CDR3 length: 12 amino acids. Trimming shortened V by 3 bases and J by 7 bases, and 9 bases separated the two germline ends. Amplified regions were TCR beta CDR3 sequences from RNA transcripts. HTBI primers drove first-round RT-PCR of the TCR CDR3. Using its own MiXCR run on the multiplex PCR reads, TCRdb lists one record per CDR3 protein. The sample includes under 800,000 distinct CDR3 sequences, about 15% of them seen just once.

The sequenced material came from blood. V is TRBV6-5 and J is TRBJ1-1; D remains ambiguous. This receptor was obtained from a woman aged 18-29 years with Graves' hyperthyroidism. CDR3: CASSYGGLEAFF. The CDR3 DNA reads TGTGCCAGCAGTTATGGCGGGCTTGAAGCTTTCTTT.